A selection of T cell receptor beta chains follows, all from one sample in a study of response to subunit inactivated influenza vaccine. One entry per CDR3 protein results from TCRdb running MiXCR on the RT-PCR reads. This repertoire shows around 480,000 distinct CDR3 sequences, 16% found once; its top ten account for approximately 3%. The sample was CD4+ T cells sorted from PBMCs, taken around 25 months after vaccination. The receptors shown here come from a man between 50 and 75 years old who received an inactivated influenza vaccine. CDR3s include the opening cysteine and the closing phenylalanine or tryptophan. The D gene is left open where the match is weak. Some rows have no size entry. The others give once, few or many, or a class for an expanded clone.

clone size,V gene,D gene,J gene,CDR3 protein,CDR3 DNA
.,TRBV11-2,.,TRBJ2-7,CASSLPARGNRYSYEQYF,TGTGCCAGCAGCTTACCAGCCCGGGGCAATCGGTACTCCTACGAGCAGTACTTC
.,TRBV2,.,TRBJ2-1,CASTTLWGNEQFF,TGTGCCAGCACCACCCTTTGGGGCAATGAGCAGTTCTTC
.,TRBV20-1,.,TRBJ2-2,CSARGQLNTGELFF,TGCAGTGCTAGGGGTCAGTTGAACACCGGGGAGCTGTTTTTT
few,TRBV29-1,.,TRBJ2-3,CSVAPRTSTDTQYF,TGCAGCGTTGCTCCCCGGACGAGCACAGATACGCAGTATTTT
once,TRBV19,.,TRBJ1-2,CASSIAGGPVPYGYTF,TGTGCCAGTAGTATAGCCGGTGGACCCGTCCCCTATGGCTACACCTTC
many,TRBV7-3,TRBD2,TRBJ2-1,CASSTIGLAADSSYNEQFF,TGTGCCAGCAGCACAATCGGACTAGCGGCGGATAGCTCCTACAATGAGCAGTTCTTC
few,TRBV3-1,.,TRBJ2-2,CASSHGETGELFF,TGTGCCAGCAGCCACGGAGAAACCGGGGAGCTGTTTTTT
.,TRBV5-1,TRBD1,TRBJ1-2,CASSLQMGQQYGYTF,TGCGCCAGCAGCTTGCAAATGGGACAGCAGTATGGCTACACCTTC
few,TRBV7-9,.,TRBJ2-1,CASSYGYNEQFF,TGTGCCAGCAGCTACGGGTACAATGAGCAGTTCTTC
.,TRBV7-9,TRBD1,TRBJ1-2,CASSLTRDRVDGYTF,TGTGCCAGCAGCCTAACGAGGGACAGAGTTGATGGCTACACCTTC